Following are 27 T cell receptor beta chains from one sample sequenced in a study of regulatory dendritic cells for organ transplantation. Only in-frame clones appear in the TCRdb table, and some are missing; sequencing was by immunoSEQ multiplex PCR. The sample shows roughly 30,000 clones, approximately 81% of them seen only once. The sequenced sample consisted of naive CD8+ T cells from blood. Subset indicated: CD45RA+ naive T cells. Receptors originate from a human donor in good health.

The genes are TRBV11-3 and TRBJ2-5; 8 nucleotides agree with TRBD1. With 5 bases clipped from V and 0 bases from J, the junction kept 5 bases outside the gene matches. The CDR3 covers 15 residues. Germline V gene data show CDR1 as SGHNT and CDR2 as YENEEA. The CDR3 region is CASSSRQGYQETQYF. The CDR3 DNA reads TGTGCCAGCAGCAGCAGACAGGGGTACCAAGAGACCCAGTACTTC. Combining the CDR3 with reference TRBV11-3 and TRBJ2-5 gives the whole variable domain EAGVVQSPRYKIIEKKQPVAFWCNPISGHNTLYWYLQNLGQGPELLIRYENEEAVDDSQLPKDRFSAERLKGVDSTLKIQPAELGDSAVYLCASSSRQGYQETQYFGPGTRLLVL.

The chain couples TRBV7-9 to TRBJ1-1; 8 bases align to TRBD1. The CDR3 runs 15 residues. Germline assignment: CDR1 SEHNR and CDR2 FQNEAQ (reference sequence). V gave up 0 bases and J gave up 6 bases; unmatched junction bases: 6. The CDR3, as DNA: TGTGCCAGCAGCTTAGCGCAGGGGGCATTTTCTGAAGCTTTCTTT. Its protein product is CASSLAQGAFSEAFF.

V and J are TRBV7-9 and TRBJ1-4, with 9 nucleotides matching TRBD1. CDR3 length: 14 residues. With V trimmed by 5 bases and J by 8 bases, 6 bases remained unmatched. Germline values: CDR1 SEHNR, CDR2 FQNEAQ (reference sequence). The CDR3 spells CASSPRTGEEKLFF. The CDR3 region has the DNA TGTGCCAGCAGCCCACGGACAGGGGAAGAAAAACTGTTTTTT.

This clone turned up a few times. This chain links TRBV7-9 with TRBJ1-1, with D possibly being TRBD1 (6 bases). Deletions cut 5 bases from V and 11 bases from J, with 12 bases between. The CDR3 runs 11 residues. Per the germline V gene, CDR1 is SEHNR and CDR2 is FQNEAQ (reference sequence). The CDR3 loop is CASSKGVGAFF. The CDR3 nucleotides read TGTGCCAGCAGCAAGGGGGTTGGGGCTTTCTTT. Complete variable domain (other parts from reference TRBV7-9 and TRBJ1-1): DTGVSQNPRHKITKRGQNVTFRCDPISEHNRLYWYRQTLGQGPEFLTYFQNEAQLEKSRLLSDRFSAERPKGSFSTLEIQRTEQGDSAMYLCASSKGVGAFFGQGTRLTVV.

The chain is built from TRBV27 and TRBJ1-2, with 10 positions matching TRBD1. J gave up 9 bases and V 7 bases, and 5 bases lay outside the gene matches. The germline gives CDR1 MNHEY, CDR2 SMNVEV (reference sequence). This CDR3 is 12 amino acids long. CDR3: CASTTGGASYTF. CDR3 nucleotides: TGTGCCAGCACGACAGGGGGCGCGAGCTACACCTTC.

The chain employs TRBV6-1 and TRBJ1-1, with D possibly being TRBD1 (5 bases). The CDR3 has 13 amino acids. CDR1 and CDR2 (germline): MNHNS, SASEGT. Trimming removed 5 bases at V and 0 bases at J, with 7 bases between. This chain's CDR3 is CASSPTVNTEAFF. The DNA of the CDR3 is TGTGCCAGCAGTCCGACAGTGAACACTGAAGCTTTCTTT.

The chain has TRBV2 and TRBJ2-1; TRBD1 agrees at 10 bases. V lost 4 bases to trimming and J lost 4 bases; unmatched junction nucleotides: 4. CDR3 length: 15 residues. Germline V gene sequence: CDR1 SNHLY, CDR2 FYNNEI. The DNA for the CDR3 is TGTGCCAGCAGTGGGACAGGGGGTAGTTACAATGAGCAGTTCTTC. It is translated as CASSGTGGSYNEQFF.

This CDR3 is CASSHGTANQPQHF. The CDR3 DNA reads TGTGCCAGTAGCCATGGGACAGCTAATCAGCCCCAGCATTTT. J is TRBJ1-5 and V is TRBV19; TRBD1 agrees at 7 bases. After removal of 6 bases from V and 4 bases from J, the junction contained 6 bases not matched to a gene. This CDR3 contains 14 residues. CDR1 and CDR2 from the germline V gene are LNHDA and SQIVND (reference sequence).

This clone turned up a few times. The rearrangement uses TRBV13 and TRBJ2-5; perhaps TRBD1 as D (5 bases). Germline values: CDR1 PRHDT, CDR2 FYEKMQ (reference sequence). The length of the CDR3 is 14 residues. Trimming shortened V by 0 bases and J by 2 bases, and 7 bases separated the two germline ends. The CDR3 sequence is CASSLGDSQETQYF. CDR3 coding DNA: TGTGCCAGCAGCTTAGGAGACAGTCAAGAGACCCAGTACTTC.

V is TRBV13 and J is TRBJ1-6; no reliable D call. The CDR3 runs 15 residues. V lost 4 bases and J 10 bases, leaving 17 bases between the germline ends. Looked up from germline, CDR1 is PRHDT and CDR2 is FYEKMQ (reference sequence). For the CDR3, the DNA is TGTGCCAGCAGCTCCCCGAGTGAGCCCCCCTCACCCCTCCACTTT. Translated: CASSSPSEPPSPLHF.

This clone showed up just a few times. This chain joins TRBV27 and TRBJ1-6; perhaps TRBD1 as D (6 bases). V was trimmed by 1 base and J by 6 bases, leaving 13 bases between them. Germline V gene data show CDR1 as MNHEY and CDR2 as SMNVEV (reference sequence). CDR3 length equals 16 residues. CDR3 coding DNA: TGTGCCAGCAGTTTATTGCCCCAGGGGATTAATTCACCCCTCCACTTT. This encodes CASSLLPQGINSPLHF.

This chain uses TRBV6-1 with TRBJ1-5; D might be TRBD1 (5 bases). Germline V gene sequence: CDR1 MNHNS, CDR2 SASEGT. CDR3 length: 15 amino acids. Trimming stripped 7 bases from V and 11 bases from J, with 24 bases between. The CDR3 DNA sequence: TGTGCCAGCACCCTAAATTTTCAGGACACTTTGTCCCAGCATTTT. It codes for CASTLNFQDTLSQHF.

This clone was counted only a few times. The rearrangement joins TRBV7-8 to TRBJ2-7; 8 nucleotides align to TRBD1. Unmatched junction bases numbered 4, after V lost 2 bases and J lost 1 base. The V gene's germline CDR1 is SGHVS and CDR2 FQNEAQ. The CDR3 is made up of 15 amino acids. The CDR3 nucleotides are TGTGCCAGCAGCTTACCGCGACAGGGGTCCTACGAGCAGTACTTC. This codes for CASSLPRQGSYEQYF.

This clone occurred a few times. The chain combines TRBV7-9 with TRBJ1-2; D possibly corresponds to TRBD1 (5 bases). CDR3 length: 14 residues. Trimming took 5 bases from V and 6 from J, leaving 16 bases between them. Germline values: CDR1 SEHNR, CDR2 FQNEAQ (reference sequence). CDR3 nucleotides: TGTGCCAGCAGCGATTTGACAGACAGCGATGGCTACACCTTC. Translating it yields CASSDLTDSDGYTF.

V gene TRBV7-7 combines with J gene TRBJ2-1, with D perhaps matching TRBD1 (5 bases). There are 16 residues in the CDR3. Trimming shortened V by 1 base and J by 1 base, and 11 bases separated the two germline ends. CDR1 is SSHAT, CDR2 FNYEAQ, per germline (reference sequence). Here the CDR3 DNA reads TGTGCCAGCAGCTTAGGGGCAGGGTTTTCCTACAATGAGCAGTTCTTC. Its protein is CASSLGAGFSYNEQFF.

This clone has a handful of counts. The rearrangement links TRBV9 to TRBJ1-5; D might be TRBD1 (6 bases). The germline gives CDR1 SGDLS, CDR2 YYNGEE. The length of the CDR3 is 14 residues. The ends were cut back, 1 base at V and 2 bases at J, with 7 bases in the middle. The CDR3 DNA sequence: TGTGCCAGCAGCGTATCAGGGGGCAATCAGCCCCAGCATTTT. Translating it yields CASSVSGGNQPQHF.

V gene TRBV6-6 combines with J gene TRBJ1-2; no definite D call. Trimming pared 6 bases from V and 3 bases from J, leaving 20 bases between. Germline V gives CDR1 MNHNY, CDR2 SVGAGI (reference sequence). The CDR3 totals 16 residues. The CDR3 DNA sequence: TGTGCCAGCAGCGCCGCTCGACGGATGAGCGACTATGGCTACACCTTC. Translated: CASSAARRMSDYGYTF.

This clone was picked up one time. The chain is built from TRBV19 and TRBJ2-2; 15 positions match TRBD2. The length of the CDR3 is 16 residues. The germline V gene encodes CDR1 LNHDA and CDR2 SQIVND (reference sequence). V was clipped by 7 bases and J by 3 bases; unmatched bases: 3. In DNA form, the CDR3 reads TGTGCCAGTAAGGGACTAGCGGGGGGATACACCGGGGAGCTGTTTTTT. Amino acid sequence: CASKGLAGGYTGELFF.

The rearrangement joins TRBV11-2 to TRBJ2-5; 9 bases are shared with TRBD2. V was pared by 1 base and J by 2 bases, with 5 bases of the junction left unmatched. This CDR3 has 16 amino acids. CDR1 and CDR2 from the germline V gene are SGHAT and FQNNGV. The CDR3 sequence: CASSLVGSGGQETQYF. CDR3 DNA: TGTGCCAGCAGCTTAGTTGGTAGCGGGGGACAAGAGACCCAGTACTTC. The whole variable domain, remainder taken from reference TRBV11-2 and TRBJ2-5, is EAGVAQSPRYKIIEKRQSVAFWCNPISGHATLYWYQQILGQGPKLLIQFQNNGVVDDSQLPKDRFSAERLKGVDSTLKIQPAKLEDSAVYLCASSLVGSGGQETQYFGPGTRLLVL.

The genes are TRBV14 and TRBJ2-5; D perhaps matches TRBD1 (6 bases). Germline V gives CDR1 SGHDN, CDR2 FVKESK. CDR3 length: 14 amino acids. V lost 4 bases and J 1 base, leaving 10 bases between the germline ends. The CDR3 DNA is TGTGCCAGCAGCCCAAAGGACAGCCAAGAGACCCAGTACTTC. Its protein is CASSPKDSQETQYF.

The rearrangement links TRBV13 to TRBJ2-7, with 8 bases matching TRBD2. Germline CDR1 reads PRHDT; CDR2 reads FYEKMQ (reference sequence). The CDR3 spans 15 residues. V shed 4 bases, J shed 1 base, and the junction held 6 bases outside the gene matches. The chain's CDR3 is CASSSTGGRSYEQYF. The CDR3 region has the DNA TGTGCCAGCAGCTCCACGGGGGGGAGATCCTACGAGCAGTACTTC.

CDR3 nucleotides: TGTGCCAGCAGTGAATACATCGCTAGCGGGGGGGGTAGTGAGCAGTTCTTC. This gives the protein CASSEYIASGGGSEQFF. This chain connects TRBV2 to TRBJ2-1; TRBD2 aligns across 12 bases. The CDR3 contains 17 residues. J lost 9 bases, V lost 2 bases, and 11 bases had no gene match. CDR1 is SNHLY, CDR2 FYNNEI, per germline.

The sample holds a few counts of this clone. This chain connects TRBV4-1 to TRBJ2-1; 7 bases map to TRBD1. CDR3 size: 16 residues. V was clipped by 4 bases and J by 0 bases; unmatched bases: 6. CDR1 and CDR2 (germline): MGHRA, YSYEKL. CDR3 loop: CASSLEGDSSYNEQFF. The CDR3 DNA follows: TGCGCCAGCAGCCTAGAGGGGGACAGCTCCTACAATGAGCAGTTCTTC.

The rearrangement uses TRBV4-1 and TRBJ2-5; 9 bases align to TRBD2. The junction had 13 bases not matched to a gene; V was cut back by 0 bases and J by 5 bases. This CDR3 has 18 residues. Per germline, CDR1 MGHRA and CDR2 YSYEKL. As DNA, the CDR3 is TGCGCCAGCAGCCAAGAAGGGGCGTGGCGGGGGGGCGGGGAGACCCAGTACTTC. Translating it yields CASSQEGAWRGGGETQYF.

The CDR3 loop is CASSLGGRGNEQYF. As DNA, the CDR3 is TGTGCCAGCAGCTTAGGTGGCAGGGGAAACGAGCAGTACTTC. V and J are TRBV7-9 and TRBJ2-7, with TRBD1 as a possible D gene (6 bases). Trimming shortened V by 1 base and J by 5 bases, and 12 bases separated the two germline ends. Germline loops: CDR1 SEHNR, CDR2 FQNEAQ (reference sequence). This CDR3 has 14 residues.

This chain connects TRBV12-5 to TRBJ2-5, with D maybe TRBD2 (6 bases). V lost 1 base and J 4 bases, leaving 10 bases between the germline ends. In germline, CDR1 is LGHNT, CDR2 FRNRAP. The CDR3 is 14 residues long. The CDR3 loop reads CASGLGGVGETQYF. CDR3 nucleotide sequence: TGTGCTAGTGGTTTGGGGGGGGTGGGAGAGACCCAGTACTTC.

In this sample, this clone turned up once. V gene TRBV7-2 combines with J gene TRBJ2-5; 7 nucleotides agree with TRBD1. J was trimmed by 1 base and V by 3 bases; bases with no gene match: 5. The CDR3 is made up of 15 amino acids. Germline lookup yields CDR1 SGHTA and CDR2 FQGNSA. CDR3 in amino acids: CASSFLGQVQETQYF. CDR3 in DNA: TGTGCCAGCAGCTTCTTAGGACAGGTCCAAGAGACCCAGTACTTC.